This T cell receptor (beta chain) comes out of a study of blood T cell repertoires in COVID-19. CDR1 SGHNT and CDR2 YENEEA come from the germline V gene. The CDR3 covers 15 residues. Trimming took off 2 bases at V and 0 bases at J, with 9 bases between the two ends. Enrolled through a virtual design, the participants were between roughly 18 and 90 years of age and came from under 30 US areas. Participants' own reports of clinical history determined their cohort assignment. Only in-frame clones appear in the TCRdb table, and some are missing; sequencing was by immunoSEQ multiplex PCR. This table has over 200,000 clones, approximately 90% appearing once.

This sequence originates from a man aged 35-49 years who had recovered from COVID-19. What was sequenced was PBMCs or T cells enriched from blood (not recorded which). This chain joins TRBV11-3 and TRBJ2-3; no firm D call. The CDR3 loop is CASSLNGLSTDTQYF. The CDR3 DNA is TGTGCCAGCAGCTTAAACGGGTTGAGCACAGATACGCAGTATTTT. The whole variable domain, remainder taken from reference TRBV11-3 and TRBJ2-3, is EAGVVQSPRYKIIEKKQPVAFWCNPISGHNTLYWYLQNLGQGPELLIRYENEEAVDDSQLPKDRFSAERLKGVDSTLKIQPAELGDSAVYLCASSLNGLSTDTQYFGPGTRLTVL.